This entry concerns a single T cell receptor beta chain. This sample is part of a study of PD-L1 blockade in urothelial cancer. Background on the study: Patients had undergone 0 to 3 prior chemotherapy regimens. Investigators checked blood 3 weeks (second dose) and 6 weeks after treatment start.

In each PCR, synthetic TCR analog templates were spiked in. Only in-frame clones appear in the TCRdb table, and some are missing; sequencing was by immunoSEQ multiplex PCR. The table lists around 38,000 clones, nearly 85% of them singletons. As for time point: pretreatment peripheral blood. For each patient, 1 to 8 samples were obtained, pretreatment and on-treatment. Trimming at V came to 3 bases and at J to 2 bases, leaving 10 bases not matched to a gene. The CDR3 is 16 amino acids. Looked up from germline, CDR1 is LGHNA and CDR2 is YSLEER. The receptor comes from a man between 60 and 70 years old with urothelial cancer. The sequencing here drew on PBMCs, taken around atezolizumab (anti-PD-L1) treatment. The chain joins TRBV4-3 to TRBJ2-7; 7 bases align to TRBD2. The CDR3 loop reads CASSHQTGDYPYEQYF. The CDR3 DNA reads as TGCGCCAGCAGCCATCAAACCGGGGACTACCCCTACGAGCAGTACTTC.